The 18 T cell receptor beta chains below all came from one sample that was sequenced in a study of regulatory T cells in long-lasting Graves disease (dated by TCRdb to the early 2020s). The method behind the library was multiplex PCR. The sequencer listed for this sample is Illumina HiSeq 4000. iRepertoire HTBI primers and Arm-PCR amplification of CDR3 regions were used to construct TCR beta libraries. TCRdb passed the public sequencing reads through fastp at Q25 and MiXCR, retaining productive beta sequences. Each entry merges the rows of one CDR3 protein and shows their most common DNA and genes. The sample profile shows 400,000 to 550,000 distinct CDR3 sequences; about 17% of them were found once. The ten top clones hold roughly 23% of the sample. Taken with the paper, the label for time point translates to: newly diagnosed GD, antithyroid drugs for less than 3 months. RNA was extracted from PBMCs in TRIzol for both TCR sequencing and RNA sequencing.

This same sample was also taken into another study, of T cells in Graves' hyperthyroidism and ophthalmopathy.

Specimen: peripheral blood mononuclear cells (PBMCs), collected at new diagnosis, from a patient treated with antithyroid drugs. The receptors were gathered from a woman under 30 with Graves disease. Donor details come from another sample of the same person, matched by shared clones.

This clonotype showed up many times. The chain uses TRBV12-3 or TRBV12-4 and TRBJ2-7; 10 bases match TRBD2. V lost 4 bases to trimming and J lost 4 bases; unmatched junction nucleotides: 10. This CDR3 spans 16 amino acids. The DNA for the CDR3 is TGTGCCAGCAGTTCCCTAGCGGGGGATGATCTTTACGAGCAGTACTTC. It codes for CASSSLAGDDLYEQYF.

The chain carries TRBV30 and TRBJ2-3; no reliable D call. This CDR3 has 13 amino acids. Trimming cost V 2 bases and J 6 bases, with 12 bases left between them. Germline CDR1 GTSNPN, CDR2 SVGIG (reference sequence). The CDR3 sequence: CAWSRLTPDTQYF. In DNA, the CDR3 is TGTGCCTGGAGTAGACTGACTCCTGATACGCAGTATTTT.

This clonotype was seen at least ten times. This chain uses TRBV29-1 with TRBJ1-1, with a weak D call TRBD1 (6 bases). This CDR3 contains 17 residues. The V gene's germline CDR1 is SQVTM and CDR2 ANQGSEA. Trimming removed 6 bases from V and 2 bases from J, with 25 bases in between. This chain's CDR3 is CSVRGVTGNPRNTEAFF. CDR3 nucleotides: TGCAGCGTGAGGGGGGTAACAGGGAACCCTCGAAACACTGAAGCTTTCTTT.

The J gene is TRBJ2-7, the V gene TRBV6-2 or TRBV6-3; D gene unclear. There are 14 residues in the CDR3. Deletions cut 0 bases from V and 5 bases from J, with 11 bases between. From germline, CDR1 is MNHEY and CDR2 SVGEGT. The CDR3 coding sequence is TGTGCCAGCAGTTACTCAGGGTACTCGGACGAGCAGTACTTC. Its translation: CASSYSGYSDEQYF.

This clonotype was observed many times. The chain recombines TRBV6-5 with TRBJ1-5, with D perhaps matching TRBD1 (5 bases). The CDR3 has 16 amino acids. Germline loops: CDR1 MNHEY, CDR2 SVGAGI. V lost 2 bases and J lost 3, with 14 bases in between. The CDR3 sequence: CASSYRIVGVNQPQHF. In DNA, the CDR3 is TGTGCCAGCAGTTACAGGATCGTGGGGGTCAATCAGCCCCAGCATTTT.

This clonotype was picked up many times. The genes are TRBV6-2 or TRBV6-3 and TRBJ2-1; D unclear. Trimming removed 2 bases at V and 4 bases at J, with 6 bases between. Germline values: CDR1 MNHEY, CDR2 SVGEGT. This CDR3 region has 13 residues. The CDR3 loop is CASSYVGYNEQFF. The CDR3 DNA reads TGTGCCAGCAGTTACGTAGGGTACAATGAGCAGTTCTTC.

J is TRBJ1-2 and V is TRBV20-1, with D possibly matching TRBD1 (5 bases). V lost 1 base and J lost 8, with 14 bases in between. There are 13 residues in the CDR3. In germline, CDR1 is DFQATT, CDR2 SNEGSKA (reference sequence). The CDR3: CSARVSGLWGYTF. DNA for the CDR3: TGCAGTGCTAGAGTTTCGGGGCTGTGGGGCTACACCTTC.

The chain has TRBV12-3 or TRBV12-4 and TRBJ2-5, with D perhaps TRBD2 (5 bases). Trimming pared 0 bases from V and 11 bases from J, leaving 22 bases between. The CDR3 runs to 16 residues. DNA of the CDR3: TGTGCCAGCAGTTTAGCGCTAGCAGGAGTTCTCAATGAGCAGTACTTC. Translated: CASSLALAGVLNEQYF.

This chain links TRBV2 with TRBJ2-5, with 8 bases aligning to TRBD1. The CDR3 spans 15 residues. Germline CDR1 and CDR2: SNHLY and FYNNEI. V lost 3 bases to trimming and J lost 5 bases; unmatched junction nucleotides: 8. CDR3 DNA: TGTGCCAGCAGTGACTTAGGACAGGGATCGGAGACCCAGTACTTC. Translation: CASSDLGQGSETQYF.

At least ten counts were recorded for this clonotype. The chain employs TRBV7-8 and TRBJ2-7; TRBD2 matches at 11 bases. CDR3 length equals 16 residues. J was trimmed by 3 bases and V by 2 bases; bases with no gene match: 6. Looked up from germline, CDR1 is SGHVS and CDR2 is FQNEAQ. As DNA, the CDR3 is TGTGCCAGCAGCTTAAGGCTAGCGGGAGGTTTCTACGAGCAGTACTTC. It translates to CASSLRLAGGFYEQYF. The whole variable domain, remainder taken from reference TRBV7-8 and TRBJ2-7, is GAGVSQSPRYKVAKRGQDVALRCDPISGHVSLFWYQQALGQGPEFLTYFQNEAQLDKSGLPSDRFFAERPEGSVSTLKIQRTQQEDSAVYLCASSLRLAGGFYEQYFGPGTRLTVT.

This clonotype was detected many times. The chain uses TRBV20-1 and TRBJ2-7, with D possibly TRBD2 on 7 matching bases. The germline V and J ends were trimmed by 6 bases and 10 bases, with 25 bases remaining between them. Germline CDR1 DFQATT, CDR2 SNEGSKA (reference sequence). The CDR3 loop spans 14 amino acids. The CDR3 DNA is TGCAGTGCCCAAAGTGGGGGCGGGAGAGCTTTTCAGTACTTC. Its protein product is CSAQSGGGRAFQYF.

This clonotype was counted a few times. J is TRBJ2-5 and V is TRBV4-2, with unresolved D. Looked up from germline, CDR1 is LGHNA and CDR2 is YNFKEQ. Trimming stripped 0 bases from V and 3 bases from J, with 11 bases between. This CDR3 contains 15 residues. The CDR3 is CASSQDFSGKETQYF. The CDR3 coding sequence is TGTGCCAGCAGCCAAGATTTTTCCGGAAAAGAGACCCAGTACTTC.

V is TRBV6-2 or TRBV6-3 and J is TRBJ1-2; no firm D call. V was cut by 0 bases and J by 8 bases, with 10 bases left in between. This CDR3 spans 13 amino acids. Looked up from germline, CDR1 is MNHEY and CDR2 is SVGEGT. The CDR3 bases are TGTGCCAGCAGTTACTCCCGAGGGCTGGGCTACACCTTC. Amino acid sequence: CASSYSRGLGYTF.

J is TRBJ2-3 and V is TRBV5-1; the D is unclear. The J call is doubtful: the DNA matches TRBJ2-5 better. The germline V gene has CDR1 SGHRS and CDR2 YFSETQ. The CDR3 is 13 residues long. The CDR3 nucleotides are TGCGCCAGCAGCTTGAGTACGGGAGAGACCCAGTACTTC. It codes for CASSLSTGETQYF.

This rearrangement joins TRBV5-4 to TRBJ2-5, with a tentative D call TRBD1 (5 bases). V lost 3 bases and J 6 bases, leaving 12 bases between the germline ends. Germline assignment: CDR1 SGHNT and CDR2 YYREEE (reference sequence). The CDR3 runs to 13 residues. The CDR3 loop reads CASSSGLSKTQYF. As DNA, the CDR3 is TGTGCCAGCAGCTCAGGGTTATCGAAGACCCAGTACTTC.

This clonotype appeared a few times. J is TRBJ2-2 and V is TRBV5-1; TRBD2 aligns across 10 bases. This CDR3 comprises 17 residues. With V trimmed by 7 bases and J by 4 bases, 13 bases remained unmatched. Per the germline V gene, CDR1 is SGHRS and CDR2 is YFSETQ. As DNA, the CDR3 is TGCGCCAGCTATGAACTAGCGGGACCAGTGGTCACCGGGGAGCTGTTTTTT. As protein: CASYELAGPVVTGELFF.

This clonotype was seen at least ten times. The V call is TRBV5-1, the J call TRBJ2-7; D not resolved. The germline V and J ends were trimmed by 4 bases and 5 bases, with 16 bases remaining between them. The CDR3 covers 14 residues. The germline gives CDR1 SGHRS, CDR2 YFSETQ. The CDR3 DNA is TGCGCCAGCAGCCCAGGCCCGGGTTTGGACGAGCAGTACTTC. Its protein is CASSPGPGLDEQYF.

This clonotype has ten or more counts. V is TRBV20-1 and J is TRBJ2-3; D not resolved. V dropped 8 bases and J dropped 1 base, with 22 bases sitting between them. CDR1 DFQATT and CDR2 SNEGSKA come from the germline V gene (reference sequence). This CDR3 is built from 16 residues. DNA for the CDR3: TGCAGTACTAACGAAAGGGCCCTCCTGGGCACAGATACGCAGTATTTT. Translation: CSTNERALLGTDTQYF.